A selection of T cell receptor beta chains follows, all from one sample in a study of CD8+CD57+ T cells in acquired aplastic anemia. TCRdb passed the reads through MiXCR, listing each CDR3 protein once. The repertoire consists of approximately 65,000 distinct CDR3 sequences, with roughly 58% occurring once and the leading ten covering 2% to 3%. What was sequenced was sorted CD4+, CD8+, or CD8+CD57+ T cells (not recorded which) from PBMCs. Receptor source: a human donor in good health, serving as a control. The CDR3 runs from the conserved cysteine through the conserved F or W. A D gene is named only where the DNA matches it firmly. Rows give clone size only sometimes, using once, few, many, or a class for an expanded clone.

v_call,clone_size,cdr3_length,j_call,d_call,cdr3_aa,cdr3_nt
TRBV24-1,-,16,TRBJ1-2,TRBD1,CATSDSSQGLLGGYTF,TGTGCCACCAGTGATTCCTCACAGGGGCTTCTCGGTGGCTACACCTTC
TRBV12-3/TRBV12-4,many,14,TRBJ1-6,-,CASRKWDRTSPLHF,TGTGCCAGCAGAAAGTGGGACCGGACATCACCCCTCCACTTT
TRBV2,-,15,TRBJ1-2,-,CASSEVLGSSYGYTF,TGTGCCAGCAGTGAGGTCCTAGGGAGTTCCTATGGCTACACCTTC
TRBV12-3/TRBV12-4,few,19,TRBJ1-5,TRBD1,CASSRRDRGRGHSNQPQHF,TGTGCCAGCAGCCGCAGGGACAGGGGTCGGGGTCATAGCAATCAGCCCCAGCATTTT
TRBV7-2,-,13,TRBJ1-2,-,CASSLAADYGYTF,TGTGCCAGCAGCTTAGCGGCGGACTATGGCTACACCTTC
TRBV7-8,many,14,TRBJ2-1,TRBD2,CASSLDRSSGKEFF,TGTGCCAGCAGCTTAGATCGGTCTAGCGGGAAGGAGTTCTTC
TRBV28,-,13,TRBJ2-3,TRBD1,CASSLQGVDTQYF,TGTGCCAGCAGTTTACAGGGGGTAGATACGCAGTATTTT
TRBV19,-,13,TRBJ1-1,-,CASSIAADTEAFF,TGTGCCAGTAGTATAGCAGCGGACACTGAAGCTTTCTTT
TRBV30,few,14,TRBJ2-3,-,CAWTPGHFTDTQYF,TGTGCCTGGACTCCGGGACACTTCACAGATACGCAGTATTTT
TRBV13,many,15,TRBJ2-5,-,CASSRTTRSQETQYF,TGTGCCAGCAGCCGAACCACAAGGAGTCAAGAGACCCAGTACTTC
TRBV11-2,many,15,TRBJ1-1,TRBD1,CASSLGAGGLTEAFF,TGTGCCAGCAGCTTAGGGGCAGGGGGCTTGACTGAAGCTTTCTTT
TRBV7-9,-,15,TRBJ1-5,-,CASSSGPNSNQPQHF,TGTGCCAGCAGCTCCGGTCCGAATAGCAATCAGCCCCAGCATTTT
TRBV6-5,-,15,TRBJ2-1,TRBD1,CASSYSRTGGSEQFF,TGTGCCAGCAGTTACTCCAGGACAGGGGGCAGTGAGCAGTTCTTC
TRBV5-1,-,15,TRBJ1-2,TRBD1,CASSSATGDHYGYTF,TGCGCCAGCAGCTCAGCGACAGGGGACCACTATGGCTACACCTTC
TRBV6-5,-,14,TRBJ1-3,-,CASSYGSEGNTIYF,TGTGCCAGCAGTTACGGGTCAGAAGGAAACACCATATATTTT
TRBV5-1,-,14,TRBJ2-3,-,CASRDGGPTDTQYF,TGCGCCAGCAGAGACGGGGGCCCCACAGATACGCAGTATTTT
TRBV12-3/TRBV12-4,-,12,TRBJ2-2,-,CASSPNTGELFF,TGTGCCAGCAGCCCTAACACCGGGGAGCTGTTTTTT
TRBV7-9,-,12,TRBJ2-1,TRBD1,CASNPGGNEQFF,TGTGCCAGCAACCCAGGGGGCAATGAGCAGTTCTTC
TRBV7-7,-,13,TRBJ2-7,-,CASSPRPTPKQYF,TGTGCTAGCAGCCCCCGACCAACCCCCAAGCAGTACTTC
TRBV19,-,15,TRBJ2-2,-,CASSIVGALTGELFF,TGTGCCAGTAGTATAGTTGGCGCCCTCACCGGGGAGCTGTTTTTT
TRBV25-1,-,16,TRBJ2-5,-,CASSQGSLERQETQYF,TGTGCCAGCAGCCAAGGGAGTTTGGAGCGCCAAGAGACCCAGTACTTC
TRBV7-7,-,13,TRBJ1-1,TRBD1,CASSVDRGTEAFF,TGTGCTAGCAGCGTCGACAGGGGTACTGAAGCTTTCTTT
TRBV24-1,-,13,TRBJ2-3,-,CATNPRLGDTQYF,TGTGCCACCAACCCCCGCTTAGGCGATACGCAGTATTTT
TRBV2,-,14,TRBJ1-6,-,CASSLVGSHSPLHF,TGTGCCAGCAGTCTCGTGGGCAGTCACTCACCCCTCCACTTT
TRBV27,many,13,TRBJ1-3,-,CASSSFSGNTIYF,TGTGCCAGCAGTTCATTCTCTGGAAACACCATATATTTT
TRBV6-1,many,16,TRBJ2-3,TRBD2,CASSPTSGGGTDTQYF,TGTGCCAGCAGCCCAACTAGCGGGGGGGGCACAGATACGCAGTATTTT
TRBV7-9,once,13,TRBJ2-2,-,CASSPCNTGELFF,TGTGCCAGCAGCCCCTGTAACACCGGAGAGCTGTTTTTT
TRBV15,-,13,TRBJ1-6,-,CATSRDLGSPLHF,TGTGCCACCAGCAGAGATCTAGGTTCACCCCTCCACTTT
TRBV5-6,-,14,TRBJ1-3,-,CASSLTTSGNTIYF,TGTGCCAGCAGCTTGACAACCTCTGGAAACACCATATATTTT
TRBV7-9,few,15,TRBJ1-5,-,CASSRTATGNQPQHF,TGTGCCAGCAGCCGGACAGCAACAGGCAATCAGCCCCAGCATTTT
TRBV20-1,many,15,TRBJ1-1,TRBD1,CSASRDSRLNTEAFF,TGCAGTGCTAGTCGGGACAGTCGACTGAACACTGAAGCTTTCTTT
TRBV7-9,-,13,TRBJ1-2,-,CASSLDRVGGYTF,TGTGCCAGCAGCTTAGACAGGGTAGGCGGCTACACCTTC
TRBV24-1,-,14,TRBJ2-3,-,CATSDTRGSDTQYF,TGTGCCACCAGTGATACAAGAGGGTCAGATACGCAGTATTTT
TRBV25-1,-,13,TRBJ1-3,-,CASSPTGYNTIYF,TGTGCCAGCAGCCCGACAGGATATAACACCATATATTTT
TRBV28,many,13,TRBJ1-1,-,CASSLKVGTEAFF,TGTGCCAGCAGTTTAAAAGTGGGCACTGAAGCTTTCTTT
TRBV24-1,-,14,TRBJ2-3,TRBD1,CATTGEGGADTQYF,TGTGCCACCACCGGGGAAGGGGGCGCAGATACGCAGTATTTT
TRBV29-1,-,13,TRBJ2-7,-,CSVEGGESYEQYF,TGCAGCGTTGAAGGAGGCGAGAGTTACGAGCAGTACTTC
TRBV7-2,-,17,TRBJ2-5,TRBD2,CASSLAPVLAAQETQYF,TGTGCCAGCAGCTTAGCGCCGGTACTAGCGGCTCAAGAGACCCAGTACTTC
TRBV15,medium-sized,15,TRBJ1-1,-,CATSRPRAGSTEAFF,TGTGCCACCAGCAGACCTAGGGCAGGGAGTACTGAAGCTTTCTTT
TRBV18,many,14,TRBJ2-5,TRBD1,CASSPGTGKETQYF,TGTGCCAGCTCACCTGGGACAGGGAAAGAGACCCAGTACTTC
TRBV9,many,16,TRBJ2-2,TRBD2,CASSPRAGGGTGELFF,TGTGCCAGCAGCCCCAGAGCGGGAGGTGGGACCGGGGAGCTGTTTTTT
TRBV7-3,-,12,TRBJ2-7,-,CASKGGRLEQYF,TGTGCCAGCAAGGGGGGACGGCTTGAGCAGTACTTC
TRBV7-7,-,11,TRBJ1-6,-,CASSRDSPLHF,TGTGCCAGCAGCCGAGATTCACCCCTCCACTTT
TRBV9,-,15,TRBJ1-2,-,CASSVEEGLFYGYTF,TGTGCCAGCAGCGTTGAGGAGGGCCTCTTCTATGGCTACACCTTC
TRBV19,medium-sized,14,TRBJ2-7,-,CASSVSGSVYEQYF,TGTGCCAGTAGTGTTAGCGGAAGCGTCTACGAGCAGTACTTC
TRBV15,medium-sized,17,TRBJ2-6,TRBD1,CATRAGTGSSGANVLTF,TGTGCCACCCGTGCGGGGACAGGCTCCTCTGGGGCCAACGTCCTGACTTTC
TRBV10-3,-,13,TRBJ1-1,-,CAISGLGNTEAFF,TGTGCCATCAGCGGTCTAGGGAACACTGAAGCTTTCTTT
TRBV15,-,17,TRBJ2-1,TRBD1,CATSGRTTGVRYNEQFF,TGTGCCACCAGCGGAAGAACCACAGGGGTTCGGTACAATGAGCAGTTCTTC
TRBV12-3/TRBV12-4,-,14,TRBJ1-5,-,CAGRNPRGDQPQHF,TGTGCCGGCAGGAACCCACGGGGAGATCAGCCCCAGCATTTT
TRBV29-1,-,15,TRBJ2-5,TRBD1,CSVEGRQGLSETQYF,TGCAGCGTTGAAGGGAGACAGGGGCTGTCGGAGACCCAGTACTTC
TRBV10-3,few,15,TRBJ2-2,-,CAISDGRANTGELFF,TGTGCCATCAGTGATGGCAGGGCGAACACCGGGGAGCTGTTTTTT
TRBV15,-,16,TRBJ2-5,-,CATSSNWGALQETQYF,TGTGCCACCAGCTCTAACTGGGGGGCCCTCCAAGAGACCCAGTACTTC
TRBV19,-,13,TRBJ1-1,TRBD1,CASKGQANTDALF,TGTGCGTCAAAGGGACAGGCGAACACTGACGCTCTCTTT
TRBV29-1,-,16,TRBJ1-3,TRBD1,CSVDTGGAGSGNTIYF,TGCAGCGTTGATACAGGGGGCGCAGGGAGTGGAAACACCATATATTTT